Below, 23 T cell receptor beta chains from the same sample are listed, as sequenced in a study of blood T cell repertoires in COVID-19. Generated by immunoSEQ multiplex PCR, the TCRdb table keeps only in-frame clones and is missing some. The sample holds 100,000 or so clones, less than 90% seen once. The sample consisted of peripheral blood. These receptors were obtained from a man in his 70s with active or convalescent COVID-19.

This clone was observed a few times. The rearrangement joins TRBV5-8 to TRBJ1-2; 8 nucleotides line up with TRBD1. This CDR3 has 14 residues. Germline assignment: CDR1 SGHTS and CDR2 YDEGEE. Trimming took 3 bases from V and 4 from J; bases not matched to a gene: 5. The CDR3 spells CASSSRDRTYGYTF. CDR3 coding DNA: TGTGCCAGCAGCTCCCGGGACAGGACCTATGGCTACACCTTC.

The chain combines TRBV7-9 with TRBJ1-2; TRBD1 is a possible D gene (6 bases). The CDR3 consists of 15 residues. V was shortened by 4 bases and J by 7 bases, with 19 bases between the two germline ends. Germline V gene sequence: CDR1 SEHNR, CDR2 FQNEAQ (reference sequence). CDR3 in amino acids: CASSYLEGGAPGYTF. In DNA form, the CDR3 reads TGTGCCAGCAGCTACCTCGAGGGGGGGGCGCCTGGCTACACCTTC.

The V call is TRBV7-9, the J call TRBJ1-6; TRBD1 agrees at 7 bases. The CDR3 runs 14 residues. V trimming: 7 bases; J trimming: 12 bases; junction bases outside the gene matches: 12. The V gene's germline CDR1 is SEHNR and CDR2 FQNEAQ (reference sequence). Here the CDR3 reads CASTSTGTSLPLHF. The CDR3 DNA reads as TGTGCCAGCACCTCGACAGGGACTTCCCTACCCCTCCACTTT.

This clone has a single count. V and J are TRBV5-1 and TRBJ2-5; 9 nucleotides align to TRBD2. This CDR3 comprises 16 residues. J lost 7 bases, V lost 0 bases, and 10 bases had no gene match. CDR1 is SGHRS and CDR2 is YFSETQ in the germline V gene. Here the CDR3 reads CASSLDGGGARGTQYF. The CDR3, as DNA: TGCGCCAGCAGCTTGGACGGCGGGGGGGCCAGGGGGACCCAGTACTTC.

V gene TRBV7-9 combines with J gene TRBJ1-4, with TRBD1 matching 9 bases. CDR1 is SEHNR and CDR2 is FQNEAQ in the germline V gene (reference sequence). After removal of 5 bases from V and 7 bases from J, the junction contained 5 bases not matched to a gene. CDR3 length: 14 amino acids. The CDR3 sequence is CASSRGTGTEKLFF. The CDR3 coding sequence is TGTGCCAGCAGCCGCGGGACAGGGACTGAAAAACTGTTTTTT.

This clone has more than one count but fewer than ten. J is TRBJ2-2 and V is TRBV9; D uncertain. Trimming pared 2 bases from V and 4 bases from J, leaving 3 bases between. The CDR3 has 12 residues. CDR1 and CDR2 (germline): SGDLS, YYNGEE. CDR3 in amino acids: CASSVSTGELFF. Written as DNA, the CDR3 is TGTGCCAGCAGCGTGAGCACCGGGGAGCTGTTTTTT. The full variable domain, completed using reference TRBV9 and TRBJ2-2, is DSGVTQTPKHLITATGQRVTLRCSPRSGDLSVYWYQQSLDQGLQFLIQYYNGEERAKGNILERFSAQQFPDLHSELNLSSLELGDSALYFCASSVSTGELFFGEGSRLTVL.

The CDR3 loop is CASSQRGRDYGYTF. The CDR3 coding sequence is TGTGCCAGCAGCCAAAGGGGCAGGGACTATGGCTACACCTTC. This sequence joins TRBV3-1 (or the pseudogene TRBV3-2) and TRBJ1-2, with a possible D match to TRBD1 (5 bases). V lost 2 bases to trimming and J lost 3 bases, with 10 bases between them. The CDR3 has 14 amino acids. Germline V gene data show CDR1 as LGHDT and CDR2 as YNNKEL (reference sequence).

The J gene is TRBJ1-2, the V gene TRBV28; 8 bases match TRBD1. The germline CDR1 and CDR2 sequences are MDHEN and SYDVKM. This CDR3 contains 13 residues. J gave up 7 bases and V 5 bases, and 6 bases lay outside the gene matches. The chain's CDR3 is CASSQTGDAGYTF. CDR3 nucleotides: TGTGCCAGCAGTCAGACAGGGGACGCTGGCTACACCTTC.

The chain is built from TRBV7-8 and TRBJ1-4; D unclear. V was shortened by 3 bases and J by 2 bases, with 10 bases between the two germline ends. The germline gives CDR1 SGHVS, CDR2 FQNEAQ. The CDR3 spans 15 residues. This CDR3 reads CASSFQTGTNEKLFF. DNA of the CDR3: TGTGCCAGCAGCTTTCAGACGGGGACTAATGAAAAACTGTTTTTT.

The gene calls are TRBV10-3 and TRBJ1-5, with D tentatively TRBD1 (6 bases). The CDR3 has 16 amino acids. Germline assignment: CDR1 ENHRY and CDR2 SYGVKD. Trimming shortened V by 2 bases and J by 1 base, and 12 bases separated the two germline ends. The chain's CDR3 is CAISEGQGLSNQPQHF. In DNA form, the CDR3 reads TGTGCCATCAGTGAGGGGCAGGGGCTAAGCAATCAGCCCCAGCATTTT.

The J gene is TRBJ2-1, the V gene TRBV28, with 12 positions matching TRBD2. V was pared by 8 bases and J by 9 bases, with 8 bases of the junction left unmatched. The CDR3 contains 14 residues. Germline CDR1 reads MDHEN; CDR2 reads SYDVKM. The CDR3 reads CASRASGGAGEQFF. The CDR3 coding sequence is TGTGCCAGCCGGGCTAGCGGGGGGGCCGGTGAGCAGTTCTTC.

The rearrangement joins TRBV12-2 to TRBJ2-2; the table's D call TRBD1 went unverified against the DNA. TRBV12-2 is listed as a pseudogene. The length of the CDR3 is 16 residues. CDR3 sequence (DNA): TGTGCAAGTCGCTTAGATACCCGCAGGGCCTCCGGGGAGCTGTTTTTT. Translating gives CASRLDTRRASGELFF.

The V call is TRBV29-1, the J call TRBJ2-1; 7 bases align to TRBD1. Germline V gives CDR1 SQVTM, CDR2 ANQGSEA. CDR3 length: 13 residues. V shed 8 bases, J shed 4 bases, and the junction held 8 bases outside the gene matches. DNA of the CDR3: TGCAGCCATTACATACAGGGGTACAATGAGCAGTTCTTC. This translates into CSHYIQGYNEQFF.

This CDR3 is CASSLGQGVTEAFF. CDR3 in DNA: TGTGCCAGCAGCTTGGGGCAGGGGGTAACTGAAGCTTTCTTT. This chain connects TRBV5-4 to TRBJ1-1; 7 bases agree with TRBD1. The CDR3 consists of 14 residues. The germline V gene encodes CDR1 SGHNT and CDR2 YYREEE (reference sequence). The V gene end was trimmed by 0 bases and the J gene end by 5 bases; junction bases not matched to a gene: 4.

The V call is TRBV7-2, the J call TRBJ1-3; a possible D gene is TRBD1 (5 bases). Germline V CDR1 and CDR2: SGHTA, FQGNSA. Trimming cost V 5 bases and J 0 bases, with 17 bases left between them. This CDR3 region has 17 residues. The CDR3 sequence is CASSPGGSGRSGNTIYF. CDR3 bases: TGTGCCAGCAGCCCGGGGGGGTCAGGGCGCTCTGGAAACACCATATATTTT.

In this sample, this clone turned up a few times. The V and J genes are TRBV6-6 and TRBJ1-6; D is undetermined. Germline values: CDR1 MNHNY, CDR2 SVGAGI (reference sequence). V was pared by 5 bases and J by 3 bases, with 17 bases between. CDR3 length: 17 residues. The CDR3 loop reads CASSRTATRIYNSPLHF. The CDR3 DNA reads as TGTGCCAGCAGTCGCACAGCTACCCGGATCTATAATTCACCCCTCCACTTT.

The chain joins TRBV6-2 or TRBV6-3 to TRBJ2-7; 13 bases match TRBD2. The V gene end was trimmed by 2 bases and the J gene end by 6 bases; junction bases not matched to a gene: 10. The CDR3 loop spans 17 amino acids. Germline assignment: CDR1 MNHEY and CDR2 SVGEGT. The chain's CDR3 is CASSYNVRGLAGVEQYF. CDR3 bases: TGTGCCAGCAGTTACAACGTTAGAGGACTAGCGGGAGTCGAGCAGTACTTC.

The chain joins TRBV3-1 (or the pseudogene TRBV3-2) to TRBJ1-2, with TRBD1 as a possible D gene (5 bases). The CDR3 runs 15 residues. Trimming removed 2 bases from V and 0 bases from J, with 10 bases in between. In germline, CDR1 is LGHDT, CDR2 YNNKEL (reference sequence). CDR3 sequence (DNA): TGTGCCAGCAGCCAATCAAGACAGCCTAACTATGGCTACACCTTC. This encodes CASSQSRQPNYGYTF.

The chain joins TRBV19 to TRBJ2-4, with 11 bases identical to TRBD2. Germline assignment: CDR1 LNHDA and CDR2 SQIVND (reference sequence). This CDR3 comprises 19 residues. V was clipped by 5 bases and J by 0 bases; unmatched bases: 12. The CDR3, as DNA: TGTGCCAGTAGTCCCCGGGTTGCTAGCGGGGGGCTAGCCAAAAACATTCAGTACTTC. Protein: CASSPRVASGGLAKNIQYF.

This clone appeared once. The CDR3 region is CASSHGSGTEAFF. The CDR3 nucleotides are TGTGCCAGCAGCCACGGTTCAGGCACTGAAGCTTTCTTT. This sequence joins TRBV3-1 (or the pseudogene TRBV3-2) and TRBJ1-1; D gene ambiguous. Germline V gene data show CDR1 as LGHDT and CDR2 as YNNKEL (reference sequence). V was cut by 3 bases and J by 4 bases, with 9 bases left in between. The CDR3 length is 13 residues.

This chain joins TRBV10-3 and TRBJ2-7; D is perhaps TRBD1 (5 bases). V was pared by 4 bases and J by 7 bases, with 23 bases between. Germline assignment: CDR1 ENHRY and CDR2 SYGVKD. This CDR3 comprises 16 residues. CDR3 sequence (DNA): TGTGCCATCAGTGTCTCGGGTCAGGGCGGCTTTGAGGAGCAGTACTTC. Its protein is CAISVSGQGGFEEQYF.

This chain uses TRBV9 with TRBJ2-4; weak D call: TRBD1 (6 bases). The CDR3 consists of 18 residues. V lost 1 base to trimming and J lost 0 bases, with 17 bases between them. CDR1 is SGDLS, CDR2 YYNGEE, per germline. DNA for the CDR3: TGTGCCAGCAGCGTACCTAACAGGGCGCCCCTAGCCAAAAACATTCAGTACTTC. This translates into CASSVPNRAPLAKNIQYF.

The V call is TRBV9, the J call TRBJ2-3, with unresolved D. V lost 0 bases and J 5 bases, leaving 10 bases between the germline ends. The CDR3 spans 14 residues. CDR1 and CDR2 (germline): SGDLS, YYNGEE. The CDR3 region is CASSVASQRDTQYF. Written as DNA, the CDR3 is TGTGCCAGCAGCGTAGCGAGTCAGCGAGATACGCAGTATTTT.